This T cell receptor beta chain was recorded in a study of radiotherapy plus CTLA-4 blockade in lung cancer. Assay used: immunoSEQ multiplex PCR; TCRdb lists only in-frame clones, some missing. The sample includes about 80,000 clones, around 76% of them seen just once. To note about this clone: Its target is unknown.

The CDR3 runs 12 residues. Trimming took 6 bases from V and 7 from J; bases not matched to a gene: 5. Germline CDR1 is SGHRS and CDR2 is YFSETQ. General study points: Clones of tumor-derived TCRs expanded in blood after radiotherapy plus ipilimumab.

The chain employs TRBV5-1 and TRBJ1-2; the match to TRBD1 covers 8 bases. The receptor was isolated from a human donor with non-small cell lung cancer whose response to radiotherapy plus ipilimumab could not be evaluated. Some clones in this sample may be carry-over from other donors' samples. The sample in question was peripheral blood, obtained from a patient treated with radiotherapy plus ipilimumab. The CDR3 sequence: CASNRQGIGYTF. The DNA of the CDR3 is TGCGCCAGCAATCGACAGGGGATTGGCTACACCTTC.